A selection of T cell receptor beta chains follows, all from one sample in a study of blood T cell repertoires in COVID-19. The table came from immunoSEQ multiplex PCR; TCRdb's copy has only in-frame clones and leaves some out. The data show about 50,000 clones, around nine tenths seen once. The sequenced sample was peripheral blood. Receptors originate from an elderly woman with acute or convalescent COVID-19. The CDR3 runs from the conserved cysteine through the conserved F or W. D genes are given only for firm matches. Not every row has a clone size; where given, it reads once, few, many or a size class.

J	length	V	size	D	DNA	CDR3
TRBJ1-1	12	TRBV19	-	-	TGTGCCAGCCAGGACAAGAACACTGAAGCTTTCTTT	CASQDKNTEAFF
TRBJ1-1	14	TRBV7-9	-	TRBD1	TGTGCCAGCAGCCGCGGTGGGACAGGCCTTGAAGCTTTCTTT	CASSRGGTGLEAFF
TRBJ2-1	15	TRBV6-2/TRBV6-3	-	TRBD2	TGTGCCAGCAGTTACCCCAGCGGGAGGCGGGTTGAGCAGTTCTTC	CASSYPSGRRVEQFF
TRBJ1-4	15	TRBV28	-	-	TGTGCCAGCAGTTTGGTCCCCGGAGGGTTCGGAAAACTGTTTTTT	CASSLVPGGFGKLFF
TRBJ2-3	15	TRBV29-1	-	TRBD2	TGCAGCGTTGACTCGACTAGCGGGATCAGAGATACGCAGTATTTT	CSVDSTSGIRDTQYF
TRBJ1-6	16	TRBV5-6	-	-	TGTGCCAGCAGCTCCCAGGGGACATCCTATAATTCACCCCTCCACTTT	CASSSQGTSYNSPLHF
TRBJ2-7	12	TRBV7-3	few	-	TGTGCCAGCAGCTTAAGGGGAGGCGAGCAGTACTTC	CASSLRGGEQYF
TRBJ1-4	14	TRBV6-5	-	TRBD1	TGTGCCAGCAGTAGGACAGGGGGTAATGAAAAACTGTTTTTT	CASSRTGGNEKLFF
TRBJ1-3	16	TRBV5-6	-	-	TGTGCCAGCAGCGCTCGCGGGACGGAGACTGGAAACACCATATATTTT	CASSARGTETGNTIYF
TRBJ2-4	17	TRBV9	-	TRBD2	TGTGCCAGCAGCGCGAGGGGAACTAGCGGGGCGGGAAACATTCAGTACTTC	CASSARGTSGAGNIQYF
TRBJ2-5	16	TRBV11-2	-	-	TGTGCCAGCAGCTTAGATTCGAGGCTTCGGGGGGAGACCCAGTACTTC	CASSLDSRLRGETQYF
TRBJ1-2	13	TRBV12-3/TRBV12-4	few	-	TGTGCCAGCAAGGCGCCGGGGATCAATGGCTACACCTTC	CASKAPGINGYTF
TRBJ2-2	16	TRBV5-1	-	TRBD1	TGCGCCAGCAGCCCGGGACAGGGGGTTAACACCGGGGAGCTGTTTTTT	CASSPGQGVNTGELFF
TRBJ1-3	16	TRBV2	-	-	TGTGCCAGCAGTGAACAGACTTTAAGCTCTGGAAACACCATATATTTT	CASSEQTLSSGNTIYF
TRBJ1-3	15	TRBV7-8	-	-	TGTGCCAGCAGCCGAGGTGATAGCTCTGGAAACACCATATATTTT	CASSRGDSSGNTIYF
TRBJ2-3	16	TRBV7-2	-	TRBD2	TGTGCCAGCAGCCCCGCCGGGACTAGCGGGACAGATACGCAGTATTTT	CASSPAGTSGTDTQYF
TRBJ1-2	13	TRBV5-1	-	-	TGCGCCAGCAGCTTAGGGGGTGACTATGGCTACACCTTC	CASSLGGDYGYTF
TRBJ2-2	13	TRBV19	-	TRBD1	TGTGCCAGTAGGAGACAGGGGCCCGGGGAGCTGTTTTTT	CASRRQGPGELFF
TRBJ2-5	15	TRBV7-2	-	TRBD2	TGTGCCAGCAGCAGGAGAGTAGCGGGAGAAGAGACCCAGTACTTC	CASSRRVAGEETQYF
TRBJ1-5	14	TRBV19	-	TRBD1	TGTGCCAGTAGTATAGATTTGACAGGGAGGACCCAGCATTTT	CASSIDLTGRTQHF
TRBJ1-1	14	TRBV30	-	-	TGTGCCTGGAGTAAACAGGTGGGCGGGGGGGAAGCTTTCTTT	CAWSKQVGGGEAFF
TRBJ2-7	13	TRBV6-2/TRBV6-3	-	TRBD2	TGTGCCAGCAGTTCCGGGGGGTCCTACGAGCAGTACTTC	CASSSGGSYEQYF